This TCR beta chain stems from a study of cytomegalovirus exposure and HLA in healthy donors. General study points: Rare TCR sequences predominated, though certain public TCRs were found in many donors. The investigators catalogued about 170 TCR beta chains as cytomegalovirus-associated.

V lost 5 bases, J lost 6 bases, and 8 bases stayed unmatched. Germline V gene data show CDR1 as MDHEN and CDR2 as SYDVKM. The CDR3 contains 15 residues. Assay used: immunoSEQ multiplex PCR; TCRdb lists only in-frame clones, some missing. The sample contains tens of thousands of clones, around 96% of which appear only once. Notes on this clone: Its antigen remains unidentified.

V is TRBV28 and J is TRBJ1-1; 11 bases align to TRBD1. The TCR comes from a woman aged 18-29 years in good health and CMV-seronegative. Sequencing was performed on PBMCs. DNA for the CDR3: TGTGCCAGCAGTGCGGGGGACAGGGGGGTCGCTGAAGCTTTCTTT. Encoded protein: CASSAGDRGVAEAFF. Filled out from reference TRBV28 and TRBJ1-1, the complete variable domain reads DVKVTQSSRYLVKRTGEKVFLECVQDMDHENMFWYRQDPGLGLRLIYFSYDVKMKEKGDIPEGYSVSREKKERFSLILESASTNQTSMYLCASSAGDRGVAEAFFGQGTRLTVV.